The clone carrying this T cell receptor beta chain turned up a few times. The sample is drawn from a study of T cells after yellow fever vaccination. One entry per CDR3 protein, called by TCRdb with MiXCR from the 5' RACE reads. The sample shows around 590,000 distinct CDR3 sequences, over 9% of them seen only once. Trimming took 5 bases from V and 1 from J, leaving 8 bases between them. The germline gives CDR1 LNHDA, CDR2 SQIVND (reference sequence). The CDR3 has 13 amino acids. The receptor's source is a man under 40 who received the YFV17D yellow fever vaccine. The V call is TRBV19, the J call TRBJ1-1; D call uncertain. The sequences come from PBMCs, collected on the day of the yellow fever booster vaccination. CDR3 loop: CASSSRWNTEAFF. CDR3 nucleotides: TGTGCCAGTAGTTCACGATGGAACACTGAAGCTTTCTTT. Full variable domain (outside the CDR3, taken from reference TRBV19 and TRBJ1-1): DGGITQSPKYLFRKEGQNVTLSCEQNLNHDAMYWYRQDPGQGLRLIYYSQIVNDFQKGDIAEGYSVSREKKESFPLTVTSAQKNPTAFYLCASSSRWNTEAFFGQGTRLTVV.